This T cell receptor (beta chain) was profiled in a study of cytomegalovirus exposure and HLA in healthy donors. Per germline, CDR1 SGHKS and CDR2 YYEKEE (reference sequence). V gave up 4 bases and J gave up 10 bases; unmatched junction bases: 9. This CDR3 is 15 amino acids long. Vbeta (60) and Jbeta (13) primers were used in the PCR. Clones were read by immunoSEQ multiplex PCR, and TCRdb kept only the in-frame ones, dropping some. The sample lists 100,000 to 150,000 clones, roughly 78% seen once, with roughly 11% in the top ten. The gene calls are TRBV5-5 and TRBJ2-1; 12 bases are a match to TRBD2. Sample: PBMCs. This TCR was sampled from a man aged 25 to 40 in good health and CMV-seropositive. The CDR3 loop reads CASSPSSGRAGEQFF. CDR3 bases: TGTGCCAGCAGCCCCTCTAGCGGGAGGGCCGGAGAGCAGTTCTTC.